This TCR beta chain is drawn from a study of blood T cell repertoires in COVID-19. The overall study: Acute-phase and convalescent COVID-19 samples originated in the United States, Italy and Spain. PBMCs, B-cell-depleted T cells, or T cells were the source of the cDNA or gDNA that made up the material.

The CDR3 consists of 14 residues. V was pared by 5 bases and J by 1 base, with 4 bases of the junction left unmatched. The V gene's germline CDR1 is SGHRS and CDR2 YFSETQ. Original analysis: Researchers report that nucleated cell counts were estimated from reference gene primer amplification. Method: immunoSEQ multiplex PCR; TCRdb's copy keeps in-frame clones and lacks some. The DNA was the basis for D and trimming; V, J and clone size are from that table. Among approximately 330,000 clones, roughly 90% were seen once, and the ten largest hold approximately 10%. Seattle patients were enrolled during active infection and followed longitudinally.

The sample consisted of peripheral blood. The rearrangement joins TRBV5-1 to TRBJ2-3, with TRBD1 matching over 7 bases. The source of this sequence is a man aged 25-40 years with COVID-19, enrolled during active disease. The CDR3 reads CASRWGTGTDTQYF. The CDR3 coding sequence is TGCGCCAGCAGGTGGGGGACAGGCACAGATACGCAGTATTTT. The full variable domain, with the rest looked up from reference TRBV5-1 and TRBJ2-3, is KAGVTQTPRYLIKTRGQQVTLSCSPISGHRSVSWYQQTPGQGLQFLFEYFSETQRNKGNFPGRFSGRQFSNSRSEMNVSTLELGDSALYLCASRWGTGTDTQYFGPGTRLTVL.